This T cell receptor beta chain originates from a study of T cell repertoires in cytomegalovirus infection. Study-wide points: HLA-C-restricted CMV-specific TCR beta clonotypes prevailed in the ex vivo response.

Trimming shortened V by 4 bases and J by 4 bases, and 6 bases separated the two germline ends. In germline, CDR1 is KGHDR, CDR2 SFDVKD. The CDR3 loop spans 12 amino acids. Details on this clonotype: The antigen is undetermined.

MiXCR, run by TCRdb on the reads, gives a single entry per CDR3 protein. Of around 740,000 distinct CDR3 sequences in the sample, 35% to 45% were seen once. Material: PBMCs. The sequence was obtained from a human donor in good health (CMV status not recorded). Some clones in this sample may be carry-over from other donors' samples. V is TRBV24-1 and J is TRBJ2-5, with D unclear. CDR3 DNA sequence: TGTGCCACCAGTGACCCAGGAGAGACCCAGTACTTC. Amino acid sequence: CATSDPGETQYF.